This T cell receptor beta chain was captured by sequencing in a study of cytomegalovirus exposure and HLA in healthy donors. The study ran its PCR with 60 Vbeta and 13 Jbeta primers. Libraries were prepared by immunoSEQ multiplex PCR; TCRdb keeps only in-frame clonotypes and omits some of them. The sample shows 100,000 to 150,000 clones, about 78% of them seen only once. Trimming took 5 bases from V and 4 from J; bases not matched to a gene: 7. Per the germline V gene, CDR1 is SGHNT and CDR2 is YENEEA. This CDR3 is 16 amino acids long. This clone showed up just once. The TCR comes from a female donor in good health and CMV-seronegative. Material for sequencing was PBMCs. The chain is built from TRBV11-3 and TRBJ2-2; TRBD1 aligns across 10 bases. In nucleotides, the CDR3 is TGTGCCAGCAGCGGTCCGGGACAGGGGACCACCGGGGAGCTGTTTTTT. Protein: CASSGPGQGTTGELFF.